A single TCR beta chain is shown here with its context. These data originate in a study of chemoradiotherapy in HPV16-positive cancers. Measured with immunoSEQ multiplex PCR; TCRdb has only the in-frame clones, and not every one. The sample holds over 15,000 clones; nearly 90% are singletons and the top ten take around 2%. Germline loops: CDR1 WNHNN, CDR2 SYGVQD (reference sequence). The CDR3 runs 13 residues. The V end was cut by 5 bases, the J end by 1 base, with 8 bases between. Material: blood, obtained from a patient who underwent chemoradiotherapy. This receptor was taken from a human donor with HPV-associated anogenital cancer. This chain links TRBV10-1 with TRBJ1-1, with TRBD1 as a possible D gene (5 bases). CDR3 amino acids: CASSRGPNTEAFF. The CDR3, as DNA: TGCGCCAGCAGTAGGGGACCGAACACTGAAGCTTTCTTT.